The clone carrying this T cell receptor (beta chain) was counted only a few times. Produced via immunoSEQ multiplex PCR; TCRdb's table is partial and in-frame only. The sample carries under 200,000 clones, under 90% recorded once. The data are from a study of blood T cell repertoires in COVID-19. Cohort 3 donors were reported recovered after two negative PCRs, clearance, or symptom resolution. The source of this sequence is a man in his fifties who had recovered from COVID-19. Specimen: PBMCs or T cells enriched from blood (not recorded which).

The CDR3, as DNA: TGTGCCAGCAGTCCTCTACTACAGGGGGCGCAGGGCTACACCTTC. Translation: CASSPLLQGAQGYTF. The chain has TRBV28 and TRBJ1-2; 9 nucleotides agree with TRBD1. The CDR3 sequence is 15 residues long. From germline, CDR1 is MDHEN and CDR2 SYDVKM. After removal of 5 bases from V and 8 bases from J, the junction contained 12 bases not matched to a gene.